A single sample is the source of the 20 T cell receptor beta chains below, sequenced in a study of cytomegalovirus exposure and HLA in healthy donors. PCR amplification relied on 60 Vbeta primers (plus 13 Jbeta primers). Measured with immunoSEQ multiplex PCR; TCRdb has only the in-frame clones, and not every one. The top ten hold more than 0.55% of the sample, which has under 200,000 clones, 65% to 80% seen once. Sequences were obtained from PBMCs. These receptors came from a woman between 40 and 50 years old in good health and CMV-seronegative.

The chain uses TRBV25-1 and TRBJ1-1, with no clear D. CDR3 length: 13 residues. Trimming took 7 bases from V and 2 from J, leaving 11 bases between them. CDR1 is MGHDK and CDR2 is SYGVNS in the germline V gene. CDR3 in amino acids: CASTGPGNTEAFF. Written as DNA, the CDR3 is TGTGCCAGCACCGGGCCGGGAAACACTGAAGCTTTCTTT.

This clone came up once. The chain couples TRBV29-1 to TRBJ2-7; 8 nucleotides align to TRBD2. CDR1 SQVTM and CDR2 ANQGSEA come from the germline V gene. This CDR3 contains 14 residues. V was pared by 4 bases and J by 2 bases, with 7 bases of the junction left unmatched. Written as DNA, the CDR3 is TGCAGCGTTGGAGGGGCGGGGGGTCCCTACGAGCAGTACTTC. This codes for CSVGGAGGPYEQYF.

The chain is built from TRBV19 and TRBJ1-1, with 10 bases lining up with TRBD1. CDR3 length: 14 amino acids. The junction had 9 bases not matched to a gene; V was cut back by 4 bases and J by 10 bases. The germline gives CDR1 LNHDA, CDR2 SQIVND (reference sequence). CDR3 amino acids: CASSTSRDRGGAFF. The CDR3 DNA reads as TGTGCCAGTAGTACGTCCCGGGACAGGGGTGGAGCTTTCTTT.

The rearrangement joins TRBV2 to TRBJ2-7, with D possibly matching TRBD1 (6 bases). The CDR3 is 14 amino acids. Trimming stripped 5 bases from V and 5 bases from J, with 16 bases between. Germline lookup yields CDR1 SNHLY and CDR2 FYNNEI. In DNA, the CDR3 is TGTGCCAGCAGTACCCGGGACACTTTCAACGAGCAGTACTTC. Translation gives CASSTRDTFNEQYF.

The J gene is TRBJ2-1, the V gene TRBV11-3; the match to TRBD2 covers 9 bases. The CDR3 runs to 13 residues. Germline V CDR1 and CDR2: SGHNT, YENEEA. V trimming: 5 bases; J trimming: 15 bases; junction bases outside the gene matches: 11. The CDR3 sequence is CASSPSTSGWPFF. The CDR3 DNA reads as TGTGCCAGCAGCCCGTCGACTAGCGGCTGGCCGTTCTTC.

This clone was observed a single time. V is TRBV13 and J is TRBJ2-7; possible D gene TRBD2, 5 bases. There are 15 residues in the CDR3. Trimming shortened V by 5 bases and J by 7 bases, and 21 bases separated the two germline ends. CDR1 is PRHDT and CDR2 is FYEKMQ in the germline V gene (reference sequence). The CDR3 DNA sequence: TGTGCCAGCAGCGCCTCGGGGTCTGGTACGAGTGAGCAGTACTTC. Translation gives CASSASGSGTSEQYF.

This clone has just a few counts. V usage is TRBV4-3 and J usage is TRBJ2-2, with TRBD1 identical over 10 bases. Per the germline V gene, CDR1 is LGHNA and CDR2 is YSLEER. J lost 4 bases, V lost 3 bases, and 5 bases had no gene match. CDR3 size: 16 residues. This CDR3 is CASSHRDRGVTGELFF. The CDR3 nucleotides are TGCGCCAGCAGCCACCGGGACAGGGGAGTCACCGGGGAGCTGTTTTTT.

This clone was seen a handful of times. The rearrangement joins TRBV4-1 to TRBJ2-1, with D hard to call. There are 12 residues in the CDR3. V was pared by 6 bases and J by 6 bases, with 9 bases between. The germline CDR1 and CDR2 sequences are MGHRA and YSYEKL. The CDR3 coding sequence is TGCGCCAGCAGTACGCTAATCAATGAGCAGTTCTTC. As protein: CASSTLINEQFF.

V usage is TRBV5-1 and J usage is TRBJ2-7; D gene uncertain. V gave up 2 bases and J gave up 2 bases, with 8 bases separating them. The CDR3 loop spans 13 amino acids. CDR1 is SGHRS, CDR2 YFSETQ, per germline. CDR3 DNA: TGCGCCAGCAGCTTAGACGGAGCCTACGAGCAGTACTTC. Protein product: CASSLDGAYEQYF.

This chain connects TRBV6-1 to TRBJ2-1, with D perhaps matching TRBD2 (5 bases). This CDR3 comprises 11 residues. Germline assignment: CDR1 MNHNS and CDR2 SASEGT. Trimming removed 7 bases at V and 7 bases at J, with 8 bases between. The CDR3 here is CASTRTNEQFF. The DNA of the CDR3 is TGTGCCAGCACACGGACTAATGAGCAGTTCTTC.

This clone was counted once. The chain couples TRBV4-1 to TRBJ1-3, with no clear D. The germline gives CDR1 MGHRA, CDR2 YSYEKL. The CDR3 is made up of 14 amino acids. With 5 bases removed from V and 0 bases from J, the gap between germline ends came to 8 bases. CDR3 nucleotides: TGCGCCAGCAGCAACTTTAACTCTGGAAACACCATATATTTT. It yields the protein CASSNFNSGNTIYF.

The genes are TRBV7-2 and TRBJ2-7, with 7 bases aligning to TRBD1. Looked up from germline, CDR1 is SGHTA and CDR2 is FQGNSA. V shed 5 bases, J shed 6 bases, and the junction held 7 bases outside the gene matches. This CDR3 is 13 amino acids long. The CDR3 bases are TGTGCCAGCAGCCCTGGGACAGTAGGCGAGCAGTACTTC. It encodes CASSPGTVGEQYF. The entire variable domain, with the rest obtained from reference TRBV7-2 and TRBJ2-7, is as follows: GAGVSQSPSNKVTEKGKDVELRCDPISGHTALYWYRQSLGQGLEFLIYFQGNSAPDKSGLPSDRFSAERTGGSVSTLTIQRTQQEDSAVYLCASSPGTVGEQYFGPGTRLTVT.

CDR3 DNA sequence: TGTGCCAGCAGCCCCTTGGGACAGGGTTTCTATGGCTACACCTTC. Translation: CASSPLGQGFYGYTF. J is TRBJ1-2 and V is TRBV7-2, with 9 bases that match TRBD1. CDR1 is SGHTA and CDR2 is FQGNSA in the germline V gene. The CDR3 is 15 residues long. The V and J ends lost 5 bases and 4 bases, in that order; junction bases with no gene match: 8. The complete variable domain, with remaining parts taken from reference TRBV7-2 and TRBJ1-2, reads GAGVSQSPSNKVTEKGKDVELRCDPISGHTALYWYRQSLGQGLEFLIYFQGNSAPDKSGLPSDRFSAERTGGSVSTLTIQRTQQEDSAVYLCASSPLGQGFYGYTFGSGTRLTVV.

This rearrangement joins TRBV15 to TRBJ2-2; the match to TRBD2 covers 10 bases. Germline V lookup: CDR1 LNHNV, CDR2 YYDKDF (reference sequence). J gave up 4 bases and V 0 bases, and 5 bases lay outside the gene matches. The CDR3 extends over 17 amino acids. CDR3 amino acids: CATSRDGSGRATGELFF. The CDR3 nucleotides are TGTGCCACCAGCAGAGATGGCAGCGGGAGGGCCACCGGGGAGCTGTTTTTT.

The chain's CDR3 is CASSTLLGYTF. DNA of the CDR3: TGTGCCAGCAGTACACTATTAGGCTACACCTTC. The gene calls are TRBV25-1 and TRBJ1-2, with D hard to call. CDR3 length: 11 residues. Germline V CDR1 and CDR2: MGHDK, SYGVNS. Trimming took off 5 bases at V and 8 bases at J, with 9 bases between the two ends.

J is TRBJ2-3 and V is TRBV5-8, with D perhaps TRBD2 (7 bases). CDR1 SGHTS and CDR2 YDEGEE come from the germline V gene. V was shortened by 1 base and J by 5 bases, with 17 bases between the two germline ends. This CDR3 spans 16 amino acids. This CDR3 reads CASSLNGGGTGDTQYF. The DNA of the CDR3 is TGTGCCAGCAGCTTGAATGGCGGGGGCACGGGAGATACGCAGTATTTT.

The rearrangement uses TRBV30 and TRBJ2-5; no reliable D call. CDR1 and CDR2 (germline): GTSNPN, SVGIG (reference sequence). Trimming shortened V by 6 bases and J by 0 bases, and 8 bases separated the two germline ends. This CDR3 is 12 amino acids long. This CDR3 reads CACRWYQETQYF. The DNA of the CDR3 is TGTGCCTGCCGGTGGTACCAAGAGACCCAGTACTTC.

The chain employs TRBV5-1 and TRBJ2-6; D is possibly TRBD1 (5 bases). The CDR3 totals 16 residues. Looked up from germline, CDR1 is SGHRS and CDR2 is YFSETQ. V gave up 0 bases and J gave up 3 bases, with 10 bases separating them. The CDR3 region is CASSLAGWDGANVLTF. The CDR3 nucleotides are TGCGCCAGCAGCTTGGCAGGGTGGGATGGGGCCAACGTCCTGACTTTC.

This clone was counted a few times. This rearrangement joins TRBV4-3 to TRBJ2-7; D remains unclear. V gave up 0 bases and J gave up 7 bases, with 10 bases separating them. Germline V lookup: CDR1 LGHNA, CDR2 YSLEER. The CDR3 runs 13 residues. The CDR3 region has the DNA TGCGCCAGCAGCCAAGATAGGAGCCGGGAGCAGTACTTC. This sequence encodes CASSQDRSREQYF.

The gene calls are TRBV30 and TRBJ2-5; 9 bases are shared with TRBD2. Looked up from germline, CDR1 is GTSNPN and CDR2 is SVGIG (reference sequence). V trimming: 2 bases; J trimming: 5 bases; junction bases outside the gene matches: 18. The CDR3 consists of 18 residues. In DNA form, the CDR3 reads TGTGCCTGGAGTAAGGGGGATGATAGCGGGGGCGCACGGGAGACCCAGTACTTC. Amino acid sequence: CAWSKGDDSGGARETQYF.